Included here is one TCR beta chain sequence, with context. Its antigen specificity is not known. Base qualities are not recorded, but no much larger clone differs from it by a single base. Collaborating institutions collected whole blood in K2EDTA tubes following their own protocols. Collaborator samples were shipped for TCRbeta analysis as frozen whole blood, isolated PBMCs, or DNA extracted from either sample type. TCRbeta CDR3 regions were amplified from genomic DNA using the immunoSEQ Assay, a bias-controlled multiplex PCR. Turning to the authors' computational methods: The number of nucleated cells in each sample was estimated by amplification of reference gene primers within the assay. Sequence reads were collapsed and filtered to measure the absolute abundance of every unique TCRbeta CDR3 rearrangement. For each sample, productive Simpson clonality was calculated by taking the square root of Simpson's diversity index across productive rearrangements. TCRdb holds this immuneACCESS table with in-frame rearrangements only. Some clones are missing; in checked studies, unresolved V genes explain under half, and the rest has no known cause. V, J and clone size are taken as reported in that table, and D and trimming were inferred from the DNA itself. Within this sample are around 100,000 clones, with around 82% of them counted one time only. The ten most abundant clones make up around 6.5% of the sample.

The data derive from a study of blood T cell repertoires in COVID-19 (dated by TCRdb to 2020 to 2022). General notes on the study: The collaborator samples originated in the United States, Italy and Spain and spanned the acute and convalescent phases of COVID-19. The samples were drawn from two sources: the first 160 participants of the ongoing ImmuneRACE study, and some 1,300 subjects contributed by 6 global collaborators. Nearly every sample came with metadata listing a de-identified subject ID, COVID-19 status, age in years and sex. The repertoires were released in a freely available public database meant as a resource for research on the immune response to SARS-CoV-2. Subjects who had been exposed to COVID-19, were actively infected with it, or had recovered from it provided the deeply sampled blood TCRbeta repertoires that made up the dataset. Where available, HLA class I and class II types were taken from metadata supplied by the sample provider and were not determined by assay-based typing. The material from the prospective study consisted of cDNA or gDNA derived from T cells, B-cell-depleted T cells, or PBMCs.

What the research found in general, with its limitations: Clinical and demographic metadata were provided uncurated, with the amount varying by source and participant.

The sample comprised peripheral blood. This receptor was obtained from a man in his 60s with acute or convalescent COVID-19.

The CDR3 in this case is CASSFGQETGNTIYF. The DNA sequence is as follows: TGTGCCAGCAGTTTTGGACAGGAAACTGGAAACACCATATATTTT. The chain is assembled from TRBV6-5 and TRBJ1-3, with 7 middle bases fitting TRBD1. The V end gives up 4 bases and the J end 2 bases, leaving 5 bases in the junction not matched to a gene. The germline V gene yields MNHEY for CDR1 and SVGAGI for CDR2. Measured from the cysteine to the phenylalanine, the CDR3 is 15 residues long. The CDR3 DNA has 45 bases and is translated from base 1.